This T cell receptor beta chain came from a study of T cell changes during pregnancy in multiple sclerosis. Assay used: immunoSEQ multiplex PCR; TCRdb lists only in-frame clones, some missing. The table shows tens of thousands of clones, with roughly 88% occurring only once. Deletions cut 6 bases from V and 2 bases from J, with 8 bases between. This CDR3 has 13 residues. Germline V gene lookup returns CDR1 MDHEN and CDR2 SYDVKM. The TCR was taken from a female donor with multiple sclerosis, enrolled in a pregnancy study. The sequenced sample consisted of PBMCs (not recorded whether the cells were cultured). The chain combines TRBV28 with TRBJ1-5; D is uncertain. The CDR3 spells CASRTVGNQPQHF. Written as DNA, the CDR3 is TGTGCCAGCAGGACGGTGGGCAATCAGCCCCAGCATTTT.